This T cell receptor (beta chain) was identified in a study of control samples from healthy donors and cancer patients (dated by TCRdb to 2019 to 2021). About this clone: This clone's antigen is unknown. Base quality data are lacking; no much larger clone is found one base away.

Libraries were made using the immunoSEQ multiplex PCR assay. TCRdb took over this immuneACCESS table, retaining in-frame rearrangements with V and J assigned. Such tables are incomplete; in checked studies, under half of the missing clones stem from an unresolved V gene, and the remainder is unexplained. This sample comprises about 58,000 clones, 85% to 95% of them detected only once. The ten largest clones add up to around 4% of the sample. Ends trimmed: V by 10 bases, J by 4 bases; bases unmatched to a gene: 13. Looking up the germline V gene yields CDR1 LGHNA and CDR2 YSLEER. Taken from cysteine to phenylalanine, the CDR3 has 16 residues. The kept DNA is CDR3 alone, 48 bases in frame from the first base.

Sequenced input: blood. This TCR was recovered from a man under 40 in good health. The sequence links TRBV4-3 to TRBJ1-6, with TRBD1 identical over 7 junction bases. The DNA sequence is as follows: TGCGCCACCGCGCCCGGACGGACAGGATATAATTCACCCCTCCACTTT. Its translation is CATAPGRTGYNSPLHF.